This T cell receptor beta chain was captured by sequencing in a study of shared clonotypes between healthy human individuals. Produced via immunoSEQ multiplex PCR; TCRdb's table is partial and in-frame only. The top ten clones hold approximately 1.5% of a sample with about 1 million clones, 65% to 75% of them seen once. Germline CDR1 is LNHDA and CDR2 is SQIVND (reference sequence). The CDR3 length is 15 residues. V was clipped by 10 bases and J by 0 bases, with 19 bases between them. V and J are TRBV19 and TRBJ2-7, with D perhaps being TRBD1 or TRBD2 (6 bases each). Sample: memory CD4+ T cells sorted from blood. Indicated subset: CD45RA-negative fraction. This sequence was found in a young man in good health. The CDR3 reads CATGGGGSFSYEQYF. The CDR3 DNA reads as TGTGCCACCGGCGGAGGGGGGAGCTTCTCCTACGAGCAGTACTTC.